This T cell receptor (beta chain) emerged from a study of neurological immune-mediated disorders. Study at large: For the roughly 35 multiple sclerosis patients, the disease was relapsing-remitting in some 31 and secondary progressive in 3. Study results and limitations: Repertoires from 18 of 34 multiple sclerosis patients grouped phylogenetically into a related-CDR3 cluster, suggesting a possible signature.

At least ten counts were recorded for this clonotype. Its matching antigen is unknown. 5'RACE with 10-nucleotide random UMIs produced the cDNA. Every sequencing run drew on 15-18 subjects and yielded over 160 million TCR-beta sequences. Each CDR3 protein is one row after TCRdb ran MiXCR on the 5' RACE reads. Of about 52,000 distinct CDR3 sequences listed, over 3.5% are singletons. Trimming stripped 0 bases from V and 1 base from J, with 7 bases between. From germline, CDR1 is SGHRS and CDR2 YFSETQ. This CDR3 has 14 amino acids. The sequenced sample consisted of PBMCs. V usage is TRBV5-1 and J usage is TRBJ1-1; D is unresolved. The receptor was isolated from a man aged 55 to 70 with multiple sclerosis. The CDR3 sequence is CASSLGHPNTEAFF. The CDR3 DNA reads TGCGCCAGCAGCTTGGGACACCCGAACACTGAAGCTTTCTTT. The complete variable domain, with remaining parts taken from reference TRBV5-1 and TRBJ1-1, reads KAGVTQTPRYLIKTRGQQVTLSCSPISGHRSVSWYQQTPGQGLQFLFEYFSETQRNKGNFPGRFSGRQFSNSRSEMNVSTLELGDSALYLCASSLGHPNTEAFFGQGTRLTVV.